Listed below are T cell receptor beta chains from one sample, sequenced in a study of identical twins. One entry per CDR3 protein, called by TCRdb with MiXCR from the 5' RACE reads. The data hold under 300,000 distinct CDR3 sequences, with over 9.5% observed a single time. These data also featured in a second study, about yellow fever vaccine responses in identical twins.

The sample consisted of memory (CD45RO+) T cells sorted from blood. All receptors come from a woman between 18 and 29 years old in good health. The CDR3 runs from the conserved cysteine through the conserved F or W. The D gene is left open where the match is weak. The size of a clone is reported for some rows only, either as once, few or many, or as a class for expanded clones.

CDR3nt: TGTGCCAGCAGCCTTGTTGGGCAGGGGAGTAACTATGGCTACACCTTC; CDR3aa: CASSLVGQGSNYGYTF; v_gene: TRBV7-9; abundance: few; j_gene: TRBJ1-2; d_gene: -
CDR3nt: TGCGCCAGCAGCCCCCAGACAGGGGGCAGGGCAGATACGCAGTATTTT; CDR3aa: CASSPQTGGRADTQYF; v_gene: TRBV5-1; abundance: many; j_gene: TRBJ2-3; d_gene: TRBD1
CDR3nt: TGTGCCAGCAGTGATGAGGACAGGGGGCTCACAGATACGCAGTATTTT; CDR3aa: CASSDEDRGLTDTQYF; v_gene: TRBV2; abundance: few; j_gene: TRBJ2-3; d_gene: TRBD1
CDR3nt: TGTGCCAGCAGCTTAGTAATCAATCAGCCCCAGCATTTT; CDR3aa: CASSLVINQPQHF; v_gene: TRBV7-2; abundance: many; j_gene: TRBJ1-5; d_gene: -
CDR3nt: TGTGCCAGCAGCTCCTACAAACGATGGGACTTATACAATGAGCAGTTCTTC; CDR3aa: CASSSYKRWDLYNEQFF; v_gene: TRBV5-8; abundance: -; j_gene: TRBJ2-1; d_gene: -
CDR3nt: TGTGCCAGCAGCTCGGCTAGCGGGAGTGGGCACAATGAGCAGTTCTTC; CDR3aa: CASSSASGSGHNEQFF; v_gene: TRBV11-2; abundance: -; j_gene: TRBJ2-1; d_gene: TRBD2
CDR3nt: TGTGCCAGCAGTGGCGGGGACAATCAGCCCCAGCATTTT; CDR3aa: CASSGGDNQPQHF; v_gene: TRBV2; abundance: few; j_gene: TRBJ1-5; d_gene: -
CDR3nt: TGTGCCAGCAGCCCCGGGAGTAGCGGATACTACAATGAGCAGTTCTTC; CDR3aa: CASSPGSSGYYNEQFF; v_gene: TRBV27; abundance: many; j_gene: TRBJ2-1; d_gene: -
CDR3nt: TGTGCCAGCAGGAGTGGGGGGCCTTCTGTGTCTCCCTACAATGAGCAGTTCTTC; CDR3aa: CASRSGGPSVSPYNEQFF; v_gene: TRBV11-1; abundance: -; j_gene: TRBJ2-1; d_gene: -
CDR3nt: TGCAGCGTTTGGAGTGGAGAGACCCAGTACTTC; CDR3aa: CSVWSGETQYF; v_gene: TRBV29-1; abundance: -; j_gene: TRBJ2-5; d_gene: -
CDR3nt: TGTGCCAGCTCACCCGGACTAGCAACCTACAATGAGCAGTTCTTC; CDR3aa: CASSPGLATYNEQFF; v_gene: TRBV18; abundance: few; j_gene: TRBJ2-1; d_gene: TRBD2
CDR3nt: TGTGCCAGCAGCCAAGGGGGACTAGCGCTAGATACGCAGTATTTT; CDR3aa: CASSQGGLALDTQYF; v_gene: TRBV14; abundance: few; j_gene: TRBJ2-3; d_gene: TRBD2
CDR3nt: TGTGCCAGCAGCGAGGACAGGAGTCAGCCCCAGCATTTT; CDR3aa: CASSEDRSQPQHF; v_gene: TRBV5-6; abundance: -; j_gene: TRBJ1-5; d_gene: TRBD1
CDR3nt: TGCGCCAGCAGCTCTGGACAGGGCATCTCCTACGAGCAGTACTTC; CDR3aa: CASSSGQGISYEQYF; v_gene: TRBV5-1; abundance: few; j_gene: TRBJ2-7; d_gene: TRBD1
CDR3nt: TGCGCCAGCAGCCTCCTGAACGGAGATAATGAAAAACTGTTTTTT; CDR3aa: CASSLLNGDNEKLFF; v_gene: TRBV5-1; abundance: few; j_gene: TRBJ1-4; d_gene: -
CDR3nt: TGTGCCAGCAGCCAAGCCGGGACAGCTAGCACAGATACGCAGTATTTT; CDR3aa: CASSQAGTASTDTQYF; v_gene: TRBV3-1; abundance: -; j_gene: TRBJ2-3; d_gene: TRBD1